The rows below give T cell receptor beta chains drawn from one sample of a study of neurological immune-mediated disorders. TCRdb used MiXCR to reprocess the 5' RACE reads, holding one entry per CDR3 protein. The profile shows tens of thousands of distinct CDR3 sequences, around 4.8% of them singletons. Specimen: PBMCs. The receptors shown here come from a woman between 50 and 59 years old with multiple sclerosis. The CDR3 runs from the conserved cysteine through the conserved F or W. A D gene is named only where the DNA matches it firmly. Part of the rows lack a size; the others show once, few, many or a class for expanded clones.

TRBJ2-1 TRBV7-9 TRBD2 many CASSLKSGLAGNEQFF TGTGCCAGCAGCTTAAAATCGGGACTAGCGGGTAATGAGCAGTTCTTC
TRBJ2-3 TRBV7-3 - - CASSPGQQDTQYF TGTGCCAGCAGCCCCGGACAGCAAGATACGCAGTATTTT
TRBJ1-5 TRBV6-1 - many CASSASGPKAEPQNF TGTGCCAGCAGTGCCTCGGGTCCCAAGGCGGAGCCCCAGAATTTT
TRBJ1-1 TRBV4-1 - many CASSQQQGFSTEAFF TGCGCCAGCAGCCAACAACAGGGATTCAGCACTGAAGCTTTCTTT
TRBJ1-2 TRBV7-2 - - CASSLYVGQGNNTF -
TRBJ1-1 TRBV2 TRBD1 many CASTVQGGTTEAFF TGTGCCAGCACTGTCCAGGGGGGGACCACTGAAGCTTTCTTT
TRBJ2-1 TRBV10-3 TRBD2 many CAISETSGGRRAYNEQFF TGTGCCATCAGTGAGACTAGCGGGGGTAGAAGGGCCTACAATGAGCAGTTCTTC
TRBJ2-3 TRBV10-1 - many CASSATSGDTQYF TGCGCCAGCAGTGCAACCTCAGGAGATACGCAGTATTTT
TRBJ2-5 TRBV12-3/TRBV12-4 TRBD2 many CASKDGLVQTQYF TGTGCCAGCAAAGACGGACTAGTCCAGACCCAGTACTTC
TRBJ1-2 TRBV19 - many CASSVYLGGAYGYTF TGTGCCAGTAGTGTCTACCTAGGGGGAGCCTATGGCTACACCTTC